The rows below give T cell receptor beta chains drawn from one sample of a study of blood T cell repertoires in COVID-19. TCRdb's copy holds only in-frame clones and misses some; the assay was immunoSEQ multiplex PCR. In the table there are approximately 200,000 clones, approximately 80% of which are singletons. Sequencing was done on a sample of PBMCs or T cells enriched from blood (not recorded which). These receptors originate from a man in his sixties who had recovered from COVID-19. CDR3s include the opening cysteine and the closing phenylalanine or tryptophan.

length: 13; V: TRBV18; CDR3: CASSDRALYGYTF
length: 13; V: TRBV4-1; CDR3: CASRGDRNEKLFF
length: 12; V: TRBV5-1; CDR3: CASTSRDTEAFF
length: 14; V: TRBV7-2; CDR3: CASSLALGGEKLFF
length: 14; V: TRBV7-9; CDR3: CASSPGGGTDTQYF
length: 14; V: TRBV5-5; CDR3: CASSLADSSYEQYF
length: 18; V: TRBV11-3; CDR3: CASSARTSGGITTGELFF
length: 13; V: TRBV7-2; CDR3: CASSLTGGDTQYF
length: 15; V: TRBV7-3; CDR3: CASSLMGQRNTEAFF
length: 13; V: TRBV12-3/TRBV12-4; CDR3: CASSRDRTSPYTF
length: 13; V: TRBV11-3; CDR3: CASSSGGMYEQYF
length: 14; V: TRBV25-1; CDR3: CASSGTGRGTEAFF
length: 16; V: TRBV3-1/TRBV3-2; CDR3: CASSQLFRRDKRGYTF
length: 16; V: TRBV7-2; CDR3: CASSLGAGAATDTQYF
length: 13; V: TRBV27; CDR3: CASRGQGAGRQYF
length: 14; V: TRBV29-1; CDR3: CSVDYGLAYETQYF
length: 15; V: TRBV25-1; CDR3: CASSNTGAGNSPLHF
length: 14; V: TRBV19; CDR3: CASSIRTGPHEQYF
length: 16; V: TRBV2; CDR3: CASSPGLAPNTGELFF
length: 15; V: TRBV14; CDR3: CASSQDLQNTGELFF
length: 16; V: TRBV19; CDR3: CASKKTRTANTGELFF
length: 17; V: TRBV7-6; CDR3: CASSLRPGGGGNTEAFF
length: 15; V: TRBV7-9; CDR3: CASSEGDRGIHGYTF
length: 15; V: TRBV9; CDR3: CASSVTGTEGNTIYF
length: 13; V: TRBV11-2; CDR3: CASSSTTNQPQHF
length: 15; V: TRBV5-6; CDR3: CASSLLPGGNTEAFF
length: 15; V: TRBV7-3; CDR3: CASSLQAGSTDTQYF
length: 15; V: TRBV4-3; CDR3: CASSQEDRGSSPLHF
length: 14; V: TRBV2; CDR3: CASSGDRYQETQYF
length: 15; V: TRBV19; CDR3: CASSIETGGSYEQYF
length: 12; V: TRBV12-3/TRBV12-4; CDR3: CASSLAVTGQYF
length: 16; V: TRBV6-4; CDR3: CASSDSSSGVTDTQYF
length: 13; V: TRBV4-3; CDR3: CASSRTSRDTQYF
length: 15; V: TRBV7-8; CDR3: CASSSIAGGTGELFF
length: 12; V: TRBV11-3; CDR3: CASGRVSDTQYF
length: 14; V: TRBV27; CDR3: CASSVASVTYEQYF
length: 14; V: TRBV3-1/TRBV3-2; CDR3: CASSQLSGKGTQYF
length: 14; V: TRBV27; CDR3: CASSLSLPGYEAFF
length: 15; V: TRBV4-2; CDR3: CASSQAGSRNYGYTF
length: 15; V: TRBV2; CDR3: CASSELRGGGSPLHF
length: 14; V: TRBV6-2/TRBV6-3; CDR3: CASSYNGAGYEQYF
length: 14; V: TRBV11-2; CDR3: CASSLFGGPYGYTF
length: 15; V: TRBV7-3; CDR3: CASSLQGAGGTEAFF
length: 14; V: TRBV7-9; CDR3: CASSTGLRDSEQYF
length: 16; V: TRBV6-6; CDR3: CASSPANRGSNQPQHF
length: 17; V: TRBV6-2/TRBV6-3; CDR3: CASSPHGGELAKNIQYF
length: 16; V: TRBV2; CDR3: CASSEEDTSYNSPLHF
length: 17; V: TRBV19; CDR3: CASDPGQGGRMNTEAFF
length: 14; V: TRBV15; CDR3: CATNPDRVSAEAFF
length: 14; V: TRBV7-2; CDR3: CASSLQANTGELFF
length: 14; V: TRBV6-6; CDR3: CASTNRGTTGELFF
length: 20; V: TRBV10-1; CDR3: CASSEYVKTGQGTYVYGYTF
length: 14; V: TRBV7-2; CDR3: CASSLDVGGYGYTF
length: 15; V: TRBV11-2; CDR3: CASSSRTSGDNEQFF